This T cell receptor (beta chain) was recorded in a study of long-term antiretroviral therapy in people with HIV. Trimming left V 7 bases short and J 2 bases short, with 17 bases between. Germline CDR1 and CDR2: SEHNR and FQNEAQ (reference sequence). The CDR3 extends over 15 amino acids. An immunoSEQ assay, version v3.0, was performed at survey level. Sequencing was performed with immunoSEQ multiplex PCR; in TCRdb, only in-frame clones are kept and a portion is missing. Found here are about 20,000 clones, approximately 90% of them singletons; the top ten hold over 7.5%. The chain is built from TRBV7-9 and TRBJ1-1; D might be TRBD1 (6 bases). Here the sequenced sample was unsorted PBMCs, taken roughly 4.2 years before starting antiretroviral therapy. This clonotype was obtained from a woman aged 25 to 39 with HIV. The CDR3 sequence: CASIKQGGGNTEAFF. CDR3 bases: TGTGCCAGCATCAAACAGGGAGGAGGCAACACTGAAGCTTTCTTT.